Presented here are 27 T cell receptor beta chains from one specimen sequenced in a study of cytomegalovirus exposure and HLA in healthy donors (TCRdb year 2017). The library was built by means of the immunoSEQ multiplex PCR assay. The multiplex PCR relied on a mix of 60 forward primers for TCR Vbeta segments and 13 reverse primers for TCR Jbeta segments. TCRdb obtained this table from immuneACCESS and retained in-frame rearrangements with V and J assigned. These tables miss some clones; where compared with another copy, unresolved V genes account for less than half of the shortfall, and the remainder is unexplained. This sample is represented by roughly 100,000 clones; around 76% of them were singletons. Over 6% of the sample belongs to the ten largest clones. The sample was PBMCs. All receptors derive from a man aged 40-49 years in good health and CMV-seropositive.

The chain joins TRBV9 to TRBJ2-2; no definite D call. CDR3 length equals 15 residues. Germline-derived CDR1 and CDR2 are SGDLS and YYNGEE. The V end lost 1 base, the J end lost 0 bases, and 7 bases lay between the germline ends. This chain's CDR3 is CASSVTAANTGELFF. CDR3 bases: TGTGCCAGCAGCGTAACAGCCGCGAACACCGGGGAGCTGTTTTTT.

This clone has just a few counts. This chain joins TRBV27 and TRBJ2-3; D remains ambiguous. The germline CDR1 and CDR2 sequences are MNHEY and SMNVEV (reference sequence). V dropped 3 bases and J dropped 1 base, with 17 bases sitting between them. This CDR3 has 17 amino acids. CDR3 bases: TGTGCCAGCAGTTTCCTTTTGGCAGGCATTGGCACAGATACGCAGTATTTT. Protein: CASSFLLAGIGTDTQYF.

The V gene is TRBV10-1, the J gene TRBJ2-1, with 13 bases fitting TRBD2. The germline CDR1 and CDR2 sequences are WNHNN and SYGVQD (reference sequence). The CDR3 length is 15 residues. After removal of 6 bases from V and 15 bases from J, the junction contained 14 bases not matched to a gene. The CDR3, as DNA: TGCGCCAGCAGGGCTGGGACTAGCGGGACCCCTCGTATGTTCTTC. This codes for CASRAGTSGTPRMFF.

The chain is built from TRBV5-1 and TRBJ2-5; D uncertain. The CDR3 runs to 14 residues. V was cut by 4 bases and J by 3 bases, with 13 bases left in between. Germline values: CDR1 SGHRS, CDR2 YFSETQ. The CDR3 nucleotides read TGCGCCAGCAGCCGTGGCTCAACAGAAGAGACCCAGTACTTC. It yields the protein CASSRGSTEETQYF.

The chain is built from TRBV2 and TRBJ2-5; 11 positions agree with TRBD1. This CDR3 region has 13 residues. V gave up 6 bases and J gave up 4 bases; unmatched junction bases: 1. Per the germline V gene, CDR1 is SNHLY and CDR2 is FYNNEI. In nucleotides, the CDR3 is TGTGCCAGCAGCGGACAGGGGGCAGAGACCCAGTACTTC. Translated: CASSGQGAETQYF.

The chain combines TRBV5-1 with TRBJ2-5; maybe TRBD2 (7 bases). Deletions cut 4 bases from V and 9 bases from J, with 25 bases between. CDR1 and CDR2 (germline): SGHRS, YFSETQ. The CDR3 contains 16 residues. Written as DNA, the CDR3 is TGCGCCAGCAGCCCCATGGGGGCGGGGGTGGTCGCGGCCCAGTACTTC. It codes for CASSPMGAGVVAAQYF.

The chain has TRBV28 and TRBJ1-1; unclear D gene. This CDR3 contains 14 residues. Germline values: CDR1 MDHEN, CDR2 SYDVKM. The V and J ends lost 7 bases and 3 bases respectively, with 15 bases between them. The CDR3 bases are TGTGCCAGCACCTCATTGTATGCGGACACTGAAGCTTTCTTT. Protein product: CASTSLYADTEAFF.

The chain links TRBV18 to TRBJ1-2; tentatively, D is TRBD1 (5 bases). The CDR3 totals 15 residues. V was cut by 3 bases and J by 3 bases, with 14 bases left in between. The V gene's germline CDR1 is KGHSH and CDR2 LQKENI. Written as DNA, the CDR3 is TGTGCCAGCTCACCCCGAGGAGGGGTAGACTATGGCTACACCTTC. It codes for CASSPRGGVDYGYTF.

On this clone: One end of the junction does not line up with germline, which may come from a read error. The chain uses TRBV7-2 and TRBJ2-3; the match to TRBD2 covers 9 bases. The length of the CDR3 is 14 residues. Germline V gene lookup returns CDR1 SGHTA and CDR2 FQGNSA. The CDR3 DNA is TGTGCCAGCAGCGTAGCGGGGGCGGGCGGTGAGCAGTATTTT. This sequence encodes CASSVAGAGGEQYF. Filled out from reference TRBV7-2 and TRBJ2-3, the complete variable domain reads GAGVSQSPSNKVTEKGKDVELRCDPISGHTALYWYRQSLGQGLEFLIYFQGNSAPDKSGLPSDRFSAERTGGSVSTLTIQRTQQEDSAVYLCASSVAGAGGEQYFGPGTRLTVL.

The rearrangement joins TRBV10-3 to TRBJ2-7, with 8 bases fitting TRBD1. Germline CDR1 is ENHRY and CDR2 is SYGVKD. The CDR3 contains 14 residues. V shed 2 bases and J 3 bases; nucleotides not matched to a gene: 3. The DNA of the CDR3 is TGTGCCATCAGTGAGGGACAGGGAGGCTACGAGCAGTACTTC. It specifies CAISEGQGGYEQYF.

This clone was seen a few times. The V gene is TRBV2, the J gene TRBJ1-3; possibly TRBD1 for D (6 bases). The V gene's germline CDR1 is SNHLY and CDR2 FYNNEI. The V and J ends lost 6 bases and 0 bases respectively, with 9 bases between them. This CDR3 region has 14 residues. CDR3 DNA sequence: TGTGCCAGCAGCCGGACAGCCTCTGGAAACACCATATATTTT. It is translated as CASSRTASGNTIYF.

This clone is a singleton in its sample. The CDR3 protein is CASSSQATGELFF. The CDR3 bases are TGCGCCAGCAGCTCCCAGGCTACCGGGGAGCTGTTTTTT. The V call is TRBV4-1, the J call TRBJ2-2; D not certain. V was clipped by 5 bases and J by 5 bases, with 9 bases between them. In germline, CDR1 is MGHRA, CDR2 YSYEKL. The CDR3 has 13 amino acids.

The chain is built from TRBV21-1 and TRBJ2-4; the D call in the table, TRBD1, was not verified against the DNA. TRBV21-1 has pseudogene status. The CDR3 is 13 amino acids. The CDR3 nucleotides are TGTGCCAGCAGCGGGACAGGGAAAAACATTCAGTACTTC. It codes for CASSGTGKNIQYF.

J is TRBJ2-5 and V is TRBV9; 10 bases align to TRBD1. This CDR3 contains 16 residues. The germline V gene has CDR1 SGDLS and CDR2 YYNGEE. The ends lost 2 bases at V and 2 bases at J; junction bases unmatched: 6. The CDR3 DNA sequence: TGTGCCAGCAGCGTCGGCTCGGACAGGGGGCAAGAGACCCAGTACTTC. Residues: CASSVGSDRGQETQYF.

This sequence joins TRBV5-3 and TRBJ2-5; the match to TRBD1 covers 8 bases. TRBV5-3 is recorded as an ORF, its role being uncertain. CDR3 length: 16 residues. J gave up 3 bases and V 2 bases, and 9 bases lay outside the gene matches. The CDR3 region is CARSFARGQGEETQYF. The CDR3 region has the DNA TGTGCCAGAAGCTTTGCACGCGGACAGGGCGAAGAGACCCAGTACTTC.

CDR3 residues: CASSESGQGFREQYF. In DNA form, the CDR3 reads TGCGCCAGCAGTGAGTCGGGACAGGGATTCCGGGAGCAGTACTTC. V usage is TRBV10-1 and J usage is TRBJ2-7; 9 positions agree with TRBD1. This CDR3 comprises 15 residues. J lost 7 bases, V lost 0 bases, and 7 bases had no gene match. The V gene's germline CDR1 is WNHNN and CDR2 SYGVQD (reference sequence).

The J gene is TRBJ2-1, the V gene TRBV5-1; perhaps TRBD1 as D (5 bases). Trimming removed 4 bases at V and 0 bases at J, with 11 bases between. Germline CDR1 is SGHRS and CDR2 is YFSETQ. This CDR3 has 15 residues. The chain's CDR3 is CASSPEGDSYNEQFF. The CDR3 region has the DNA TGCGCCAGCAGCCCGGAAGGGGACTCCTACAATGAGCAGTTCTTC.

This clone was counted between two and nine times. The chain uses TRBV27 and TRBJ2-2, with 7 bases fitting TRBD1. CDR1 is MNHEY, CDR2 SMNVEV, per germline (reference sequence). The junction had 8 bases not matched to a gene; V was cut back by 6 bases and J by 1 base. There are 16 residues in the CDR3. This chain's CDR3 is CASSPPRTGNTGELFF. For the CDR3, the DNA is TGTGCCAGCAGCCCCCCCCGGACAGGGAACACCGGGGAGCTGTTTTTT.

V usage is TRBV5-4 and J usage is TRBJ2-1, with 9 bases fitting TRBD2. The trim removed 0 bases at V and 0 bases at J, leaving 4 bases unmatched. The CDR3 sequence is 17 residues long. CDR1 is SGHNT and CDR2 is YYREEE in the germline V gene (reference sequence). The CDR3 reads CASSLDPSGNSYNEQFF. In DNA, the CDR3 is TGTGCCAGCAGCTTGGACCCTAGCGGGAACTCCTACAATGAGCAGTTCTTC.

In the case of this clone: A read error may produce the germline difference seen at one junction end. This chain joins TRBV7-9 and TRBJ2-1; the D is unclear. Germline CDR1 and CDR2: SEHNR and FQNEAQ (reference sequence). The CDR3 covers 12 residues. The DNA of the CDR3 is TGTTCCAGCAGCTTCTACTACAATGAGCAGTTCTTC. Translating it yields CSSSFYYNEQFF.

V gene TRBV7-9 combines with J gene TRBJ1-5; 8 bases agree with TRBD1. CDR1 SEHNR and CDR2 FQNEAQ come from the germline V gene (reference sequence). The CDR3 extends over 15 amino acids. Trimming cost V 5 bases and J 6 bases; bases outside gene matches: 9. This chain's CDR3 is CASSPQGAAFQPQHF. As DNA, the CDR3 is TGTGCCAGCAGCCCTCAGGGGGCTGCTTTTCAGCCCCAGCATTTT.

V gene TRBV5-6 combines with J gene TRBJ2-5, with D unclear. Germline CDR1 SGHDT, CDR2 YYEEEE. The CDR3 consists of 13 residues. V was trimmed by 4 bases and J by 1 base, leaving 8 bases between them. CDR3 sequence (DNA): TGTGCCAGCAGCACCGTGAGCCAAGAGACCCAGTACTTC. It specifies CASSTVSQETQYF.

This chain links TRBV28 with TRBJ1-2; D is unclear. Germline V gene sequence: CDR1 MDHEN, CDR2 SYDVKM. The CDR3 sequence is 13 residues long. The V gene lost 3 bases and the J gene lost 8 bases, with 13 bases spanning the gap. The CDR3 loop is CASSFGWVGGYTF. For the CDR3, the DNA is TGTGCCAGCAGTTTTGGCTGGGTGGGCGGCTACACCTTC.

The chain carries TRBV6-1 and TRBJ2-7, with TRBD1 identical over 9 bases. The J segment lost 6 bases and the V segment lost 5 bases, leaving 11 bases of the junction unmatched. The CDR3 extends over 15 amino acids. The germline V gene encodes CDR1 MNHNS and CDR2 SASEGT. The CDR3 loop is CASSTTGTGRGEQYF. CDR3 nucleotide sequence: TGTGCCAGCAGTACCACCGGGACAGGGAGAGGCGAGCAGTACTTC.

Only one count was recorded for this clone. This chain links TRBV5-1 with TRBJ1-2; 11 bases map to TRBD1. The CDR3 sequence is 15 residues long. The V segment lost 2 bases and the J segment 6 bases; nucleotides outside the gene matches: 6. Per the germline V gene, CDR1 is SGHRS and CDR2 is YFSETQ. CDR3 sequence reads: CASSLGGQGADGYTF. CDR3 in DNA: TGCGCCAGCAGCTTAGGAGGACAGGGGGCTGATGGCTACACCTTC.

The J gene is TRBJ2-2, the V gene TRBV25-1, with 8 positions matching TRBD1. Per the germline V gene, CDR1 is MGHDK and CDR2 is SYGVNS. V shed 9 bases, J shed 1 base, and the junction held 10 bases outside the gene matches. The CDR3 has 16 amino acids. The chain's CDR3 is CASIDSGTGNTGELFF. CDR3 DNA: TGTGCCAGTATAGACTCCGGGACAGGGAACACCGGGGAGCTGTTTTTT.

The CDR3 DNA sequence: TGCGCCAGCAGCTTGGAGGGGATTGGGCCGACAGTTCGTGGCTACACCTTC. Encoded protein: CASSLEGIGPTVRGYTF. The chain has TRBV5-1 and TRBJ1-2; perhaps TRBD1 as D (5 bases). Germline-derived CDR1 and CDR2 are SGHRS and YFSETQ. The CDR3 is 17 amino acids. Trimming removed 0 bases from V and 7 bases from J, with 22 bases in between.